This T cell receptor beta chain was captured by sequencing in a study of CXCR4 blockade with PD-1 therapy in pancreatic cancer. Findings and limits, study-wide: Frequent tumor clones were encoded by many distinct rearrangements, suggesting shared antigens. Intratumoral clonality (mean approximately 0.13) exceeded healthy blood (around 0.048) but did not track survival. Antigen-specificity overlap of convergent dominant clones remained unconfirmed.

This CDR3 is built from 13 residues. Germline assignment: CDR1 SQVTM and CDR2 ANQGSEA. Trimming stripped 5 bases from V and 7 bases from J, with 17 bases between. The method was immunoSEQ multiplex PCR; TCRdb's version includes in-frame clones alone and lacks a portion of them. The sample carries thousands of clones, about half recorded once. As for this clone: The target antigen is unknown.

Patients who provided the archived tumor blocks had not received neoadjuvant therapy before surgery. The sample was tumor tissue. The chain links TRBV29-1 to TRBJ1-2; no reliable D call. The TCR was taken from a human donor with pancreatic ductal adenocarcinoma. CDR3 in DNA: TGCAGCGTTCGATTCGGGAGCGTTAGTGGCTACACCTTC. Translation: CSVRFGSVSGYTF.